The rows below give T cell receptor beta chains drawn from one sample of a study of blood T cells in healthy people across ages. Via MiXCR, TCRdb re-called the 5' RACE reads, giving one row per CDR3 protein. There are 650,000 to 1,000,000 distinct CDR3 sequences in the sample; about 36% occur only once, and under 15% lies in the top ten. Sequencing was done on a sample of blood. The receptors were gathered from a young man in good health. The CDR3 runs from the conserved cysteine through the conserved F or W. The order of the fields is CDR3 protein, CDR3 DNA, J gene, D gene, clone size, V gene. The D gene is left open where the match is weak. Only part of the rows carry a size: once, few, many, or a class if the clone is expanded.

CASAPDPDNSPLHF	TGTGCCAGCGCACCCGATCCAGATAATTCACCCCTCCACTTT	TRBJ1-6	-	once	TRBV28
CASSRRGGSKDTQYF	TGTGCCAGCAGCCGAAGGGGGGGGAGCAAAGATACGCAGTATTTT	TRBJ2-3	-	-	TRBV7-2
CSAPTPSGTDTQYF	TGCAGTGCTCCGACTCCCTCAGGGACAGATACGCAGTATTTT	TRBJ2-3	-	-	TRBV20-1
CASSKVRDRGDGYTF	TGTGCCAGCAGCAAAGTTCGGGACAGGGGAGATGGCTACACCTTC	TRBJ1-2	-	-	TRBV21-1
CASSLAVGWVF	TGCGCCAGCAGCTTGGCCGTGGGATGGGTCTTC	TRBJ2-1	-	-	TRBV5-1
CASRPQGTEAFF	TGTGCCAGCAGACCACAGGGAACTGAAGCTTTCTTT	TRBJ1-1	-	-	TRBV6-2/TRBV6-3
CAWSRDRKYEQYF	TGTGCCTGGAGTAGGGACAGAAAATACGAGCAGTACTTC	TRBJ2-7	TRBD1	-	TRBV30
CASSQDTASDTQYF	TGTGCCAGCAGCCAAGACACCGCCTCAGATACGCAGTATTTT	TRBJ2-3	-	-	TRBV3-1
CASSGGGLSEKLFF	TGTGCCAGCAGTGGCGGGGGGTTATCGGAAAAACTGTTTTTT	TRBJ1-4	-	-	TRBV25-1
CAIRQAGQGAGEAFF	TGTGCCATCAGGCAAGCGGGACAGGGGGCTGGTGAAGCTTTCTTT	TRBJ1-1	TRBD1	-	TRBV10-3
CASSLTEQGSGEQYF	TGTGCCAGCAGTTTAACAGAACAGGGATCGGGCGAGCAGTACTTC	TRBJ2-7	-	few	TRBV12-3/TRBV12-4
CASSLALGNGYTF	TGTGCCAGCAGCTTAGCGCTTGGAAATGGCTACACCTTC	TRBJ1-2	-	-	TRBV7-9
CAISKEGQGGSAFF	TGTGCCATCAGTAAGGAGGGTCAAGGGGGTAGCGCTTTCTTT	TRBJ1-1	-	-	TRBV10-3
CAISRTRGTQTEAFF	TGTGCCATCAGTAGAACCCGCGGCACCCAGACTGAAGCTTTCTTT	TRBJ1-1	-	few	TRBV10-3
CASSYSLSGFNTEAFF	TGTGCCAGCAGTTACTCTCTCTCGGGGTTTAACACTGAAGCTTTCTTT	TRBJ1-1	-	few	TRBV6-2/TRBV6-3
CASSVSGGRDNEQFF	TGTGCCAGCAGCGTTAGCGGGGGGCGGGACAATGAGCAGTTCTTC	TRBJ2-1	TRBD2	few	TRBV7-6
CASSRGGLYNEQFF	TGTGCCAGCAGCCGCGGGGGGCTTTACAATGAGCAGTTCTTC	TRBJ2-1	TRBD2	-	TRBV7-3
CASSIQGPQPQHF	TGTGCCAGCTCGATCCAGGGTCCCCAGCCCCAGCATTTT	TRBJ1-5	-	few	TRBV6-6
CASSQTGTHNSPLHF	TGCGCCAGCAGCCAGACAGGGACCCATAATTCACCCCTCCACTTT	TRBJ1-6	TRBD1	few	TRBV4-1
CASSQGGDRGRETQYF	TGTGCCAGCAGCCAAGGGGGAGACAGGGGTCGTGAGACCCAGTACTTC	TRBJ2-5	TRBD1	few	TRBV3-1
CASSPGQQNQPQHF	TGTGCCAGCTCCCCCGGACAGCAAAATCAGCCCCAGCATTTT	TRBJ1-5	-	few	TRBV18
CASSLIPDRPRIYGYTF	TGTGCCAGCAGTTTAATCCCTGACAGACCAAGGATCTATGGCTACACCTTC	TRBJ1-2	-	many	TRBV12-3/TRBV12-4
CASSQGYSDRETTYEQYF	TGTGCCAGCAGCCAAGGCTACTCCGACAGAGAGACTACCTACGAGCAGTACTTC	TRBJ2-7	-	many	TRBV4-2
CASPTRTGSGYGYTF	TGTGCCAGTCCTACCCGGACAGGGTCGGGCTATGGCTACACCTTC	TRBJ1-2	TRBD1	-	TRBV2
CAISEAMRGIEQFF	TGTGCCATCAGTGAGGCCATGCGGGGGATTGAGCAGTTCTTC	TRBJ2-1	TRBD2	-	TRBV10-3
CASSYRAGNTEAFF	TGTGCCAGCAGTTACCGAGCAGGAAACACTGAAGCTTTCTTT	TRBJ1-1	-	few	TRBV6-2/TRBV6-3
CASSYWTGGDYGYTF	TGTGCCAGCAGTTACTGGACAGGCGGAGATTATGGCTACACCTTC	TRBJ1-2	TRBD1	-	TRBV12-3/TRBV12-4
CASSLVVRSSNEQFF	TGCGCCAGCAGCTTGGTTGTCAGGTCGAGCAATGAGCAGTTCTTC	TRBJ2-1	-	few	TRBV5-1
CAPWHEQYF	TGTGCCCCCTGGCACGAGCAGTACTTC	TRBJ2-7	-	many	TRBV6-2/TRBV6-3
CASSLDRGSLFF	TGTGCCAGCAGCTTAGACCGGGGCTCGTTGTTTTTT	TRBJ1-4	-	few	TRBV7-2
CAWRARGGSSPLHF	TGTGCCTGGAGGGCAAGGGGGGGTAGTTCACCCCTCCACTTT	TRBJ1-6	-	-	TRBV30
CSASFGGNQETQYF	TGCAGTGCTAGCTTCGGAGGGAACCAAGAGACCCAGTACTTC	TRBJ2-5	-	few	TRBV20-1
CASSQDSAGLPNYGYTF	TGCGCCAGCAGCCAAGATAGCGCGGGGCTACCGAACTATGGCTACACCTTC	TRBJ1-2	-	few	TRBV4-3
CASSPGRGNYGYTF	TGTGCCAGCAGTCCCGGAAGGGGGAACTATGGCTACACCTTC	TRBJ1-2	-	many	TRBV12-3/TRBV12-4
CASSSQTGNQETQYF	TGTGCCAGCAGCTCGCAAACAGGGAATCAAGAGACCCAGTACTTC	TRBJ2-5	-	-	TRBV7-2
CATPKTGASYEQYF	TGTGCCACCCCAAAGACAGGAGCCTCCTACGAGCAGTACTTC	TRBJ2-7	-	once	TRBV24-1
CSVAGTGNNEQYF	TGCAGCGTAGCCGGGACAGGAAACAATGAGCAGTACTTC	TRBJ2-5	TRBD1	few	TRBV29-1
CASTSGDSHREQYF	TGCGCCAGCACGTCGGGGGATTCCCACAGGGAGCAGTACTTC	TRBJ2-7	-	-	TRBV5-1
CSAYSDPSGTTDTQYF	TGCAGTGCTTACTCTGACCCTAGCGGGACCACAGATACGCAGTATTTT	TRBJ2-3	TRBD2	-	TRBV20-1
CSARDRELYNEQFF	TGCAGTGCTAGAGACCGGGAGTTATACAATGAGCAGTTCTTC	TRBJ2-1	-	many	TRBV20-1
CASSLGQDQQFF	TGTGCCAGCAGTCTCGGACAGGATCAGCAGTTCTTC	TRBJ2-1	TRBD1	-	TRBV6-5
CASSSGGAYNSPLHF	TGTGCCAGCAGCTCAGGGGGCGCCTATAATTCACCCCTCCACTTT	TRBJ1-6	TRBD1	-	TRBV7-9
CSAGPGGNYGYTF	TGCAGTGCCGGCCCCGGGGGGAACTATGGCTACACCTTC	TRBJ1-2	-	-	TRBV20-1
CASSLGFWTGTVGANVLTF	TGTGCCAGCAGCTTAGGCTTTTGGACAGGGACAGTTGGGGCCAACGTCCTGACTTTC	TRBJ2-6	TRBD1	few	TRBV7-9
CASSSQGDGNTIYF	TGTGCCAGCAGTTCGCAGGGTGATGGAAACACCATATATTTT	TRBJ1-3	-	-	TRBV6-2/TRBV6-3
CASAGQGAAYNEQFF	TGTGCCTCCGCTGGACAGGGGGCCGCCTACAATGAGCAGTTCTTC	TRBJ2-1	TRBD1	-	TRBV27
CASSLDGLILNTEAFF	TGCGCCAGCAGCTTGGACGGGCTTATTTTGAACACTGAAGCTTTCTTT	TRBJ1-1	-	few	TRBV5-1
CASSDSSGARGYTF	TGTGCCAGCAGTGACTCGTCGGGGGCCCGGGGCTACACCTTC	TRBJ1-2	-	-	TRBV6-5
CASRLGGGSGELFF	TGTGCCAGCAGACTAGGAGGTGGGAGCGGGGAGCTGTTTTTT	TRBJ2-2	-	few	TRBV12-3/TRBV12-4
CASSPGTQKGEAFF	TGTGCCAGCAGTCCCGGGACACAAAAGGGCGAAGCTTTCTTT	TRBJ1-1	-	few	TRBV6-6